This TCR beta chain is drawn from a study of regulatory T cells in long-lasting Graves disease. As for time point: newly diagnosed GD, antithyroid drugs for less than 3 months. Construction of the TCR library relied on RNA isolated from PBMCs. Arm-PCR of CDR3 regions and iRepertoire HTBI primers were the basis on which TCR beta libraries were built. MiXCR was run by TCRdb on the multiplex PCR reads, yielding one entry per CDR3 protein. The table includes 200,000 to 250,000 distinct CDR3 sequences, around 20% detected once. Germline CDR1 is MNHEY and CDR2 is SMNVEV (reference sequence). This CDR3 has 14 residues. The germline V and J ends were trimmed by 5 bases and 1 base, with 8 bases remaining between them. In the case of this clonotype: A much larger clonotype is one base distant, so this may be a read error.

The same specimen was also included in a second study, on T cells in Graves' hyperthyroidism and ophthalmopathy. That publication notes: Each patient was aged 18 to 65 and had newly diagnosed hyperthyroidism of under 2 months' duration.

The chain combines TRBV27 with TRBJ2-2; no clear D gene. The sequence came from a woman in her twenties or thirties with Graves disease. This specimen consisted of peripheral blood mononuclear cells (PBMCs), obtained at new diagnosis, from a patient treated with antithyroid drugs. CDR3 sequence: CASSDWENTGELFF. CDR3 DNA: TGTGCCAGCAGTGATTGGGAGAACACCGGGGAGCTGTTTTTT.